This TCR beta chain was identified during a study of T cell changes during pregnancy in multiple sclerosis. Method: immunoSEQ multiplex PCR; TCRdb's copy keeps in-frame clones and lacks some. The sample yields some 100,000 clones, more than 90% seen once. Sequences were derived from peripheral blood, sampled in the second trimester of pregnancy. This TCR derives from a female donor with multiple sclerosis, enrolled in a pregnancy study.

DNA for the CDR3: TGTGCCAGTAGTATCACCGGACTAGGGACCCAGTACTTC. Amino acids: CASSITGLGTQYF. V usage is TRBV19 and J usage is TRBJ2-5; 7 bases align to TRBD2. This CDR3 is built from 13 residues. V was pared by 3 bases and J by 7 bases, with 5 bases of the junction left unmatched. Germline CDR1 and CDR2: LNHDA and SQIVND (reference sequence).